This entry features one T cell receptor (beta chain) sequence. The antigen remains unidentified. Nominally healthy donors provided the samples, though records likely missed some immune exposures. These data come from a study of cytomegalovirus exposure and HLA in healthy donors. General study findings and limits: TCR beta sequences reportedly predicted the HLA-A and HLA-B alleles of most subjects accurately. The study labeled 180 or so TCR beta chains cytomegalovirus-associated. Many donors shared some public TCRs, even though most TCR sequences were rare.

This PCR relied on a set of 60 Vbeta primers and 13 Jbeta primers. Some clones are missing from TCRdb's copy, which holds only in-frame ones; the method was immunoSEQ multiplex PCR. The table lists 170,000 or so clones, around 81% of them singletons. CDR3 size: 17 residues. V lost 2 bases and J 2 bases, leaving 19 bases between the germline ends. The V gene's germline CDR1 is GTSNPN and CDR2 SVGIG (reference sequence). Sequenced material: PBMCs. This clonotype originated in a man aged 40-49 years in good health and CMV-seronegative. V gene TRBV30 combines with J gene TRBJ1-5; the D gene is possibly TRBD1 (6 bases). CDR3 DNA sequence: TGTGCCTGGAGTAGGGGACAAAGCCCCCTCGGCAATCAGCCCCAGCATTTT. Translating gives CAWSRGQSPLGNQPQHF.